This TCR beta chain was profiled in a study of cytomegalovirus exposure and HLA in healthy donors (dated 2017 in TCRdb). Study-level background: An earlier analysis of roughly 500 of the donors reported more than 250 Gb of sequence data and 100 million to 140 million unique TCR beta sequences from about 200 million T cells. The study combined high-throughput TCR immunosequencing, statistical association of individual TCRs with disease status, and machine learning to predict cytomegalovirus infection status. The aim of the study was to test whether cataloging public T cell receptors could identify signatures of past pathogen exposure. In the later analysis, no new phenotypic data were used to find candidate immune exposures; instead, reliance was placed on TCR beta sequences and their occurrence across donors. Several DR-DQ haplotypes were handled as single units for association and clustering because linkage in the cohort was strong. The number of donors typed differed by locus, with 629-630 for A, B, C, DRB1 and DQB1, roughly 520 for DQA1, about 610 for DPA1, and approximately 470 for DPB1. The genetic ancestry cluster associated with self-reported Caucasian donors included around 76% of the roughly 400 genotyped donors. In a later analysis, previously published TCR beta repertoires from roughly 710 donors were re-analyzed and high-resolution HLA genotyping was added so that TCR occurrence patterns could be studied. An earlier analysis of roughly 580 of the donors used high-throughput TCR beta sequencing to judge whether each TCR beta V gene segment behaved as functional or pseudogenic. Donor age, sex, ethnicity and CMV serostatus were compiled alongside the repertoire data. Across 300 to 400 genotyped donors of the cohort, an average of about 240,000 unique TCR beta nucleotide sequences per donor were sequenced, and roughly a sixth of those sequences were non-productive. Genome-wide SNP genotypes for about 65% of the 666 donors were used in a later genetic analysis, which treated that subset as a discovery cohort. Class I and class II HLA loci were covered by the typing at four-digit resolution. All discovery cohort repertoires had been generated on a single sequencing platform. A separate validation cohort of roughly 130 different subjects was used in addition to the 666-subject first cohort. An early release that covered about 600 HLA-typed donors contained around 300 gigabases of sequencing data and 75 million to 100 million unique TCR sequences. The study used immunosequencing to profile the T cell repertoires of 670 or so subjects and linked those repertoires to cytomegalovirus serostatus. General study outcomes and caveats: Sequencing depth was assumed to be roughly uniform across donors in the presence/absence analyses, though that assumption may not hold. In a later genetic analysis, a missense DCLRE1C variant was associated with V-gene and J-gene trimming of TCR beta chains, and the association was replicated in an independent cohort. In both the original and validation cohorts, the classifier was reported to diagnose cytomegalovirus status with high specificity and sensitivity. Only TCR beta chains were sequenced in this cohort, and the absence of alpha or paired-chain data limited detectable features. Compared with the approximately 670-donor mean, donors in an Asian-associated ancestry cluster had fewer N-insertions in productive TCRs, according to a later genetic analysis. At a false discovery rate of 0.05, a later analysis linked fewer than 20,000 TCR beta sequences to specific HLA alleles. According to a later analysis, TCR association rates differed among HLA loci, with DRB1 alleles showing the most associated TCRs and HLA-C alleles showing the fewest. While some public TCRs were present in many individuals, most TCR sequences turned up only very rarely across donors. Broadly in line with IMGT annotations, most TCR beta V segments showed up in productive rearrangements about 90% or about 30% of the time in an earlier analysis of 587 of the donors. Because counts were too low, roughly 16 rarely observed V segments, including chromosome 9 orphons, were left out of the earlier analysis of several hundred of the donors. A cluster of highly shared sequence variants was judged likely to represent a technical artifact of the sequencing pipeline. In a later analysis, most CMV-associated TCR beta chains were found to appear HLA-restricted, with HLA associations seemingly driven largely by CMV exposure. It was suggested by the authors that the approach could potentially be generalized to other disease states and immunological phenotypes. Compared with equally common non-associated chains, HLA-associated TCR beta chains in a later analysis were more clonally expanded and had lower generation probabilities. When HLA alleles, especially DR and DQ, strongly co-occurred, attributing TCR associations to individual alleles was difficult. A few of the identified cytomegalovirus-associated TCR beta chains were confirmed in vitro to be specific for cytomegalovirus antigens. Some IMGT-functional V segments, including TRBV6-2 and TRBV6-3, could not be distinguished by the 87-base-pair reads and were therefore excluded. Linkage disequilibrium might explain the correlated functional status among segregating V segments, but an unknown experimental factor could not be excluded. In a later analysis, several top co-occurrence clusters were reported to appear linked to parvovirus B19, influenza, CMV and Epstein-Barr virus. A further reported finding was that TCR beta sequences accurately predicted the HLA-A and HLA-B alleles for most subjects in the first cohort. The study gave a list of 150 to 200 TCR beta chains associated with cytomegalovirus. Because some donors lacked HLA typing at each locus, the association tests relied only on the typed subset. For the cohort, immune exposure information was limited to CMV serostatus.

The cohort consisted of 600 or so healthy bone marrow donors. At the time of sampling, every cohort member was nominally healthy, though immune exposures that went unrecorded were likely present. The donor tested CMV seronegative and was one of the 352 seronegative cohort members. A peripheral blood sample was collected from each donor, and TCR beta sequencing was performed on peripheral blood mononuclear cells. Genomic DNA was extracted from the blood cell samples with the Qiagen DNeasy Blood Extraction Kit. Its CDR3 holds 18 amino acids, cysteine through phenylalanine. Just CDR3 DNA is preserved here, 54 bases in frame from base 1. CDR1 and CDR2, looked up from the germline V gene, are SGHVS and FNYEAQ. V and J are trimmed by 1 base and 4 bases, and the gene matches miss 10 bases of the junction. Library prep was done by the immunoSEQ multiplex PCR assay. For the multiplex PCR, a mixture combining 60 forward primers for TCR Vbeta segments and 13 reverse primers for TCR Jbeta segments was used. A multiplex PCR assay on genomic DNA amplified the CDR3 region of rearranged TCR beta genes. The amplified TCR beta libraries were sequenced on the Illumina HiSeq System as 87-base-pair reads. As for the authors' bioinformatics: A later analysis counted some 74 million unique TCR beta chains across the 550 to 700 repertoires, and 10 million to 11 million of these chains were shared by at least two donors. A nearest-neighbor algorithm error-corrected the raw reads and collapsed the reads into unique sequences, merging closely related sequences to remove PCR and sequencing errors. Alignment of CDR3 sequences to IMGT reference sequences was used to assign V, D and J gene segments. For a sequence to be retained, at least a six-nucleotide match to both a V gene segment and a J gene segment was required. Rearrangements were classified as productive when the CDR3 lacked stop codons and remained in frame with V and J, and all other rearrangements were classified as non-productive. Following IMGT convention, CDR3 was defined as the stretch from the second conserved V-encoded cysteine to the conserved J-encoded phenylalanine. Sequences without an unambiguous match to a single V gene segment were excluded from the earlier analysis of almost 600 of the donors. In an earlier analysis of roughly 500 of the donors, V segments were called functional above 56.7% productive rearrangements and were called segregating when the between-donor standard deviation exceeded 5%. A statistical classification framework was developed to diagnose cytomegalovirus status using the catalog of TCR beta chain sequences. In a later analysis, V and J genes were assigned by comparing TCR nucleotide sequences against IMGT/GENE-DB human TR gene sequences. A later analysis assigned CDR3 sequences and most-parsimonious VDJ recombination scenarios with the TCRdist pipeline. A later analysis defined each TCR beta chain by its CDR3 amino acid sequence plus V-gene family, and excluded reads lacking a unique V-gene family. A later analysis removed 450 to 600 highly shared, low-generation-probability nucleotide sequences to deal with suspected cross-contamination and a sequencing artifact. A later analysis calculated a clonal expansion index for each public chain from normalized within-repertoire ranks of inferred template counts. A later analysis computed generation probabilities with a VDJ recombination model fitted to out-of-frame rearrangements, and checked the results against IGoR. In a later analysis, hypergeometric tests were used to score TCR-TCR, TCR-HLA and TCR-CMV co-occurrence, with a repertoire-size bias correction applied to TCR pairs. To estimate false discovery rates, a later analysis permuted the HLA or CMV assignments 20 times. A later analysis grouped co-occurring TCRs with DBSCAN, adding TCRdist sequence similarity when clustering within HLA-allele-positive subsets. For co-occurrence clustering, repertoires with fewer than 30,000 or more than 120,000 public chains were excluded, along with five or six repertoires with anomalous nucleotide sharing. The clones in this table, taken by TCRdb from immuneACCESS, are in-frame only. Not every clone is retained; where verified, under half of the shortfall comes from an unresolved V gene, and the cause of the rest is unknown. The D gene and trimming were derived from the DNA, and the V and J assignments and clone size from that table. The sample yields 120,000 or so clones; roughly 80% were counted once. Clones ranked in the top ten supply around 3.5% of the sample.

Points on this clone: Its antigen is currently not known. Base quality data are lacking; no much larger clone is found one base away.

The sequence derives from a man in his thirties or forties in good health and CMV-seronegative. The sample comprised PBMCs. The rearrangement combines TRBV7-6 with TRBJ2-1; TRBD2 lines up with 10 middle nucleotides. Read as DNA, the sequence is TGTGCCAGCAGCTTAGGGGCGGCTAGCGGGGGACCGTACAATGAGCAGTTCTTC. Its coded protein is CASSLGAASGGPYNEQFF.